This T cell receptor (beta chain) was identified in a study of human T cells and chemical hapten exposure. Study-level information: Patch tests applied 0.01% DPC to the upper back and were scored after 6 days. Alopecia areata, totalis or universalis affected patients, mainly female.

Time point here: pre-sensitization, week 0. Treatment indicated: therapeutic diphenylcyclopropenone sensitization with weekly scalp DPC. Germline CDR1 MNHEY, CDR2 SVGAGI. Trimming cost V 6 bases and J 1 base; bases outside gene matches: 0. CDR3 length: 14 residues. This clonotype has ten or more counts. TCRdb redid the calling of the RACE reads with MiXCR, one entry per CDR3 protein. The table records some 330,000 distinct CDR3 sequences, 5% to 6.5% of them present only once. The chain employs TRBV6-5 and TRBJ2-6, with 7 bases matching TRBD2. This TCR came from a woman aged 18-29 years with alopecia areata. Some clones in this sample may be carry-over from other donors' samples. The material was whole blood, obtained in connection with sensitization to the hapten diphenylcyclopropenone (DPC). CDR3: CASRRGSGANVLTF. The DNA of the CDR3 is TGTGCCAGCAGGCGGGGGTCTGGGGCCAACGTCCTGACTTTC.